Below, one T cell receptor beta chain is given with its context. Its antigen specificity is not known. No base-level quality is on record; no much larger clone is a single base apart. The CDR3 runs 16 amino acids, cysteine and phenylalanine included. Solely the CDR3 DNA is kept, with 48 bases framed from the first base. V trim: 0 bases; J trim: 7 bases; unmatched bases: 8. CDR1 and CDR2 are read off the germline V gene as SGHDT and YYEEEE. The data stem from a study of control samples from healthy donors and cancer patients (dated by TCRdb to the early 2020s). The library was prepared using the immunoSEQ multiplex PCR assay. What TCRdb holds here is the immuneACCESS table cut down to in-frame rearrangements. Part of the clones is not present; checked against another copy, under half of the missing clones reflect an unresolved V gene, and the others are unexplained. The sample includes under 200,000 clones, with about 94% observed a single time. The top ten clones comprise under 8.5% of the sample.

The sequence was collected from a woman aged 35 to 49 in good health. Sequences were obtained from blood. The chain uses TRBV5-6 and TRBJ1-5, and TRBD1 matches 9 of the central bases. The DNA sequence is as follows: TGTGCCAGCAGCTTGGCCGGGACAGGGATGAGACAGCCCCAGCATTTT. Its protein reads: CASSLAGTGMRQPQHF.